The clone carrying this T cell receptor beta chain was recorded a few times. The target antigen is unknown. The whole isolated RNA underwent reverse transcription, so sequencing captured expressed TCRB transcripts. This table comes from immunoSEQ multiplex PCR, and its TCRdb copy is limited to in-frame clones, with some not included. The sample yields 200,000 to 300,000 clones, roughly a tenth seen once. Germline CDR1 reads SQVTM; CDR2 reads ANQGSEA. The CDR3 has 16 amino acids. This specimen belongs to a study of beta chain features in type 1 diabetes. Findings of the study overall: TCRB CDR3 length was moderately but significantly reduced in all four CD4+ subsets of Type 1 diabetes patients.

Sequences were obtained from naive CD4+ T cells from blood. This receptor was taken from a man aged 30-40 years with type 1 diabetes. The rearrangement joins TRBV29-1 to TRBJ1-2, with 11 positions matching TRBD1. The CDR3 loop is CSPLAGQGESCYGYTF. CDR3 bases: TGCAGTCCGTTAGCGGGACAGGGGGAGTCTTGCTATGGCTACACCTTC.